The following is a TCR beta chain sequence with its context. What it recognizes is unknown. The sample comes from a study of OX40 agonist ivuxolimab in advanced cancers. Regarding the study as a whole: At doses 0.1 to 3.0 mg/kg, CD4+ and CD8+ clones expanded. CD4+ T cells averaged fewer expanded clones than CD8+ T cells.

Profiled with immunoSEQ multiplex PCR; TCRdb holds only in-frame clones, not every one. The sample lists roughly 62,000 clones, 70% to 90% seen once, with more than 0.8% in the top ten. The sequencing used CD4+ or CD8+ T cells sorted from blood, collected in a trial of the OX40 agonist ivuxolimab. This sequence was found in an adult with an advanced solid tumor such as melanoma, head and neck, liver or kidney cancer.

The CDR3 coding sequence is TGTGTTTGCCCAGCGGCGAGCACAGATACGCAGTATTTT. Translated, it gives CVCPAASTDTQYF. The rearrangement links TRBV7-9 to TRBJ2-3, with D possibly being TRBD2 (5 bases). This CDR3 contains 13 residues. Germline lookup yields CDR1 SEHNR and CDR2 FQNEAQ (reference sequence).